One TCR beta chain is described in this entry. Its antigen is unidentified. Germline V CDR1 and CDR2: SGHAT, FQNNGV. After removal of 2 bases from V and 15 bases from J, the junction contained 19 bases not matched to a gene. This CDR3 is 17 amino acids long. Primers used in a second PCR of about 7 to 12 cycles were a sample-barcoded 5' primer and a J-beta primer mix. TCRdb re-called the 5' RACE reads through MiXCR, storing one row per CDR3 protein. The data contain hundreds of thousands of distinct CDR3 sequences, 58% of them singletons. This specimen comes from a study of blood T cells in healthy people across ages. Study conclusions and caveats: Estimates drawn from one million T cells were deemed to understate diversity.

The donors, healthy Caucasians from Russia, were aged about 6 to 95. Extractions gave at least 6 micrograms of total RNA per sample. What was sequenced was blood. The rearrangement uses TRBV11-2 and TRBJ2-1; 10 bases match TRBD1. The receptor comes from a man aged 55 to 70 in good health. The CDR3 DNA reads TGTGCCAGCAGCTTAATGAGTACAGTGGGACAGGGGCTTTCTCCGTTCTTC. It yields the protein CASSLMSTVGQGLSPFF.